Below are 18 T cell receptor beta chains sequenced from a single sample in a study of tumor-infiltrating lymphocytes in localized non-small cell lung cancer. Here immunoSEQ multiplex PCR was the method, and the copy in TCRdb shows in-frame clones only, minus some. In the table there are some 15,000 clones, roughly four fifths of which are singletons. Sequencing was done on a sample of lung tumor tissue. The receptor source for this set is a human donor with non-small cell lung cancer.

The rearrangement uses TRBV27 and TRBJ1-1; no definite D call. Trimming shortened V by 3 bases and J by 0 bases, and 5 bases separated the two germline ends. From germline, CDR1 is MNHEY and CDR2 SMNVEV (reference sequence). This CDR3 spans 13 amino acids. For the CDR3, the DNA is TGTGCCAGCAGTTTTCAGCTGAACACTGAAGCTTTCTTT. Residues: CASSFQLNTEAFF.

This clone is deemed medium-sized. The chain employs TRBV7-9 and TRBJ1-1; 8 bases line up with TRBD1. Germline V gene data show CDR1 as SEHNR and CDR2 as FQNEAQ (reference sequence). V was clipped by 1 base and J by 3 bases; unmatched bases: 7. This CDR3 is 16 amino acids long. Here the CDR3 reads CASSLDSQGQDTEAFF. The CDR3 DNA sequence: TGTGCCAGCAGCTTAGATTCCCAGGGACAGGACACTGAAGCTTTCTTT.

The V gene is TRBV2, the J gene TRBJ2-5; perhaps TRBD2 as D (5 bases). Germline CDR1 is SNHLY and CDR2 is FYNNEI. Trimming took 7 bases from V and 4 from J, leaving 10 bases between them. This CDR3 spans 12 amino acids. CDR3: CASNRDLETQYF. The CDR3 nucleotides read TGTGCCAGCAATCGGGATTTAGAGACCCAGTACTTC.

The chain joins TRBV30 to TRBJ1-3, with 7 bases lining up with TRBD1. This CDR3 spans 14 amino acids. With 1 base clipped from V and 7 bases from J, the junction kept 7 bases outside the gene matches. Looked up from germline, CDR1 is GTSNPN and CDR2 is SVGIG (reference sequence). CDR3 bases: TGTGCCTGGAGTGAGACAGGGAGAAGGAACACCATATATTTT. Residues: CAWSETGRRNTIYF.

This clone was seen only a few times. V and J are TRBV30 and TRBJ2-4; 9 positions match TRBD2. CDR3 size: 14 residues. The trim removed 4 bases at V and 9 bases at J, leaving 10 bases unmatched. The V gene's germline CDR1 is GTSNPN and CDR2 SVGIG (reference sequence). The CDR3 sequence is CAWTSGVVAGIQYF. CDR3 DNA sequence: TGTGCCTGGACTAGCGGGGTGGTGGCGGGCATTCAGTACTTC.

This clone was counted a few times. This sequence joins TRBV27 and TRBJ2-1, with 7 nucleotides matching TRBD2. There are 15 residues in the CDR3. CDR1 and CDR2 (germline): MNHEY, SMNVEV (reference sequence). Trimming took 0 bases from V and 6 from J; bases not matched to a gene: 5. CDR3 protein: CASSLSYGGSNEQFF. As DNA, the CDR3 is TGTGCCAGCAGTTTATCTTACGGGGGGAGCAATGAGCAGTTCTTC.

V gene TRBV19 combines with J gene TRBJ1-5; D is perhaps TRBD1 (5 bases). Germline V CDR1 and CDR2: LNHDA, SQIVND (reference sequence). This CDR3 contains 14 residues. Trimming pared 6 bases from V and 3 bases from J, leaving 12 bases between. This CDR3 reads CASRGPGDNQPQHF. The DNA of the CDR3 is TGTGCCAGTAGGGGTCCGGGGGACAATCAGCCCCAGCATTTT.

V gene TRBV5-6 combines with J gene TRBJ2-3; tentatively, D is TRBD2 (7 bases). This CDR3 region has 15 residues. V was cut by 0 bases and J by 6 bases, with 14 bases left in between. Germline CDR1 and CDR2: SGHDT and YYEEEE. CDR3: CASSLGGGASDTQYF. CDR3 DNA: TGTGCCAGCAGCTTGGGTGGGGGGGCATCCGATACGCAGTATTTT.

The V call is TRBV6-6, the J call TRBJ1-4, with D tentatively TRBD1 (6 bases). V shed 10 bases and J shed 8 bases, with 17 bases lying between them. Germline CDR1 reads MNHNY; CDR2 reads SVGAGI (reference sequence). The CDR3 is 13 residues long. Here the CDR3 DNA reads TGTGCCATACACTCAGGGGTGGGGGAAAAACTGTTTTTT. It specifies CAIHSGVGEKLFF.

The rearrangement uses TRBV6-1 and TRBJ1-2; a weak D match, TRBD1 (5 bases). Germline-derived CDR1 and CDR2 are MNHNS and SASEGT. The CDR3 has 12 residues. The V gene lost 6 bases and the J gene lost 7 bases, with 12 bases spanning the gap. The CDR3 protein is CASSIAGFGYTF. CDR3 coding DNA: TGTGCCAGCAGCATAGCAGGGTTTGGCTACACCTTC.

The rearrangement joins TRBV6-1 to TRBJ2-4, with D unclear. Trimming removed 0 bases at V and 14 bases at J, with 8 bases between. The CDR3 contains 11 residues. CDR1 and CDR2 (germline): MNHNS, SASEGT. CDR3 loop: CASSEADQKYF. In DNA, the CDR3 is TGTGCCAGCAGTGAAGCCGACCAAAAGTACTTC.

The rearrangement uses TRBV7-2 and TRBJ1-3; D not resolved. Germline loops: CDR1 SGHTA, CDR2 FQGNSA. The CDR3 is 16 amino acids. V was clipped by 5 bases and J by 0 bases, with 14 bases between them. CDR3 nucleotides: TGTGCCAGCAGCCAAGGGCCCGCACGCTCTGGAAACACCATATATTTT. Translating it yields CASSQGPARSGNTIYF.

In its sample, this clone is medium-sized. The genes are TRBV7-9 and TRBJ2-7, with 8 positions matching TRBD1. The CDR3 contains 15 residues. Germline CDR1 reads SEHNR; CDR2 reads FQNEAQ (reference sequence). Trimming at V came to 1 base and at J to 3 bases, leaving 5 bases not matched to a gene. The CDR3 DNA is TGTGCCAGCAGCTTAGACAGGGGGGCCCTCTACGAGCAGTACTTC. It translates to CASSLDRGALYEQYF.

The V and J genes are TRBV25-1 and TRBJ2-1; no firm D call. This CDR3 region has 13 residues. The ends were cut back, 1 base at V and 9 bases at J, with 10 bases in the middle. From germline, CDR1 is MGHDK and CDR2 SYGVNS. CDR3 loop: CASSEFGRFEQFF. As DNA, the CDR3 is TGTGCCAGCAGTGAATTCGGCCGGTTTGAGCAGTTCTTC.

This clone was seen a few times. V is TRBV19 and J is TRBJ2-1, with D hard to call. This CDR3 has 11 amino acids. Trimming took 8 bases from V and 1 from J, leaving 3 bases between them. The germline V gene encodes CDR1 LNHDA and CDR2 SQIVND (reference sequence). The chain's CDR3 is CASGSYNEQFF. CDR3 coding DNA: TGTGCCAGTGGTTCCTACAATGAGCAGTTCTTC.

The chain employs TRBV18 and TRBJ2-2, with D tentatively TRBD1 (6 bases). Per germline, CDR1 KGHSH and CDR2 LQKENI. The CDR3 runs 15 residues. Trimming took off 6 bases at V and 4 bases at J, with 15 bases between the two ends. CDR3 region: CASSNGQSVTGELFF. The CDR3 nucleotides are TGTGCCAGCTCCAACGGACAGTCCGTCACCGGGGAGCTGTTTTTT.

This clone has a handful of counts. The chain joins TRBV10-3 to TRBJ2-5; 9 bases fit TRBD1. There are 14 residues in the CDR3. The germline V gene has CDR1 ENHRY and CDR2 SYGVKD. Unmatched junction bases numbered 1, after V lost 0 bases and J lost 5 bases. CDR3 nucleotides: TGTGCCATCAGTGAGTCGACAGGGGGGGAGACCCAGTACTTC. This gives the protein CAISESTGGETQYF.

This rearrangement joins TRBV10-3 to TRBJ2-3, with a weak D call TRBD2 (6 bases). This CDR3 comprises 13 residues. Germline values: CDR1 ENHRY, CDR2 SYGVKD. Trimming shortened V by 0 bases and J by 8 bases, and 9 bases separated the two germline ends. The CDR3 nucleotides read TGTGCCATCAGTGAGTCGACGGGAGCTACGCAGTATTTT. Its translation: CAISESTGATQYF.